The clone carrying this T cell receptor beta chain was picked up many times. Its target is not known. The data are from a study of neurological immune-mediated disorders. Whole-study findings and limits: No expanded-clone CDR3 amino acid sequence recurred across subjects, suggesting private TCR-beta repertoires.

Germline lookup yields CDR1 SQVTM and CDR2 ANQGSEA. V was pared by 7 bases and J by 3 bases, with 4 bases of the junction left unmatched. The CDR3 contains 13 residues. Time point given: longitudinal time-point 3. Unsorted libraries were generated from 2 million PBMCs. These cells had been stored in RNAlater at -80 C. TCRdb analysed the 5' RACE reads with MiXCR anew, one entry per CDR3 protein. This repertoire shows roughly 42,000 distinct CDR3 sequences, approximately 15% found once; its top ten account for over 10%. The clonotype was recovered from a man aged 25 to 40 in good health. This chain joins TRBV29-1 and TRBJ2-3, with TRBD1 matching over 10 bases. The material sequenced was PBMCs. The CDR3 DNA reads as TGCAGCGCAGACAGGGGGCGGACAGATACGCAGTATTTT. Its protein is CSADRGRTDTQYF.